The 4 T cell receptor beta chains below all came from one sample that was sequenced in a study of OX40 agonist ivuxolimab in advanced cancers. Sequencing used immunoSEQ multiplex PCR; TCRdb keeps in-frame clones, though not all of them. Of around 37,000 clones listed, 70% to 90% are singletons. The specimen comprised CD4+ or CD8+ T cells sorted from blood, sampled in a trial of the OX40 agonist ivuxolimab. The receptors were sampled from an adult with an advanced solid tumor such as melanoma, head and neck, liver or kidney cancer.

A note on this clone: The germline gene is not matched at one end of the junction; a read error may be the cause. The rearrangement links TRBV7-9 to TRBJ2-7; the match to TRBD1 covers 10 bases. This CDR3 region has 11 residues. Germline CDR1 is SEHNR and CDR2 is FQNEAQ (reference sequence). CDR3 coding DNA: TGTGCCAGCAGCCCGAGGGACAGGGGAGACTTC. Translation gives CASSPRDRGDF.

The chain joins TRBV5-8 to TRBJ2-5; D is unclear. V lost 0 bases, J lost 1 base, and 16 bases lay in between. CDR3 length: 17 residues. CDR1 SGHTS and CDR2 YDEGEE come from the germline V gene. In DNA, the CDR3 is TGTGCCAGCAGCTTGGTAGGAGCCATTCTCACCCAAGAGACCCAGTACTTC. Translation: CASSLVGAILTQETQYF.

The chain links TRBV28 to TRBJ2-1; TRBD2 matches at 11 bases. Losses at the gene ends were 2 bases for V and 0 bases for J; bases not matched to a gene: 6. CDR3 length: 18 amino acids. Germline assignment: CDR1 MDHEN and CDR2 SYDVKM. This CDR3 is CASSLPGLAASSYNEQFF. Written as DNA, the CDR3 is TGTGCCAGCAGTTTACCGGGACTAGCGGCTAGCTCCTACAATGAGCAGTTCTTC.

J is TRBJ1-2 and V is TRBV5-1, with D possibly matching TRBD1 (6 bases). The CDR3 consists of 14 residues. The germline gives CDR1 SGHRS, CDR2 YFSETQ. V was clipped by 0 bases and J by 4 bases, with 10 bases between them. The CDR3 DNA is TGCGCCAGCAGCTTGGATGGGGGCTCCTATGGCTACACCTTC. Its protein is CASSLDGGSYGYTF.